What follows is one T cell receptor beta chain and its context. What it recognizes is unknown. The record originates from a study of shared clonotypes between healthy human individuals. Study-level results: Limited genetic and exposure-history diversity came from having few donors.

Germline loops: CDR1 SNHLY, CDR2 FYNNEI. The CDR3 runs 13 residues. V lost 6 bases, J lost 1 base, and 6 bases lay in between. CD45RO-negative CD8 cells positively selected for CCR7 made up the naive population, which excluded terminally differentiated effector memory CD45RA+ cells. Adult Caucasians living in Nashville, Tennessee made up all of the donors. At a deep level, the assay was run. TCRdb keeps only in-frame clones here, not all; method: immunoSEQ multiplex PCR. The sample records around 1.9 million clones, 93% being singletons. The receptor's source is a man aged 18 to 30 in good health. Some clones in this sample may be carry-over from other donors' samples. The chain joins TRBV2 to TRBJ2-2; D possibly corresponds to TRBD1 (5 bases). Source material: naive CD8+ T cells from PBMCs. CDR3 sequence (DNA): TGTGCCAGCAGGGGGCAGAACACCGGGGAGCTGTTTTTT. This sequence encodes CASRGQNTGELFF. Drawing the rest from reference TRBV2 and TRBJ2-2, the complete variable domain is EPEVTQTPSHQVTQMGQEVILRCVPISNHLYFYWYRQILGQKVEFLVSFYNNEISEKSEIFDDQFSVERPDGSNFTLKIRSTKLEDSAMYFCASRGQNTGELFFGEGSRLTVL.